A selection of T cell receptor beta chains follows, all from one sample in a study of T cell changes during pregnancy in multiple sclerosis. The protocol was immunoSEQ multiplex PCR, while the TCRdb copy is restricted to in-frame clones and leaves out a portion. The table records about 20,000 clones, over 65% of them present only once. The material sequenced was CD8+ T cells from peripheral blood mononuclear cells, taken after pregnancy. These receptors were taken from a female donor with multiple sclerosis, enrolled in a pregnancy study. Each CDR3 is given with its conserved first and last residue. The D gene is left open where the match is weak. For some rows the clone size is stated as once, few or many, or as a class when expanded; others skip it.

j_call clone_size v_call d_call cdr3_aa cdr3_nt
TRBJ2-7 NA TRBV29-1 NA CSAFGGGSYEQYF TGCAGCGCGTTTGGGGGGGGCAGTTACGAGCAGTACTTC
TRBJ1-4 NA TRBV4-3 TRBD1 CASSQGQWSNEKLFF TGCGCCAGCAGCCAGGGACAGTGGAGTAATGAAAAACTGTTTTTT
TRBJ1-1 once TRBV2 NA CASRADSEAFF TGTGCCAGCAGAGCCGATTCTGAAGCTTTCTTT
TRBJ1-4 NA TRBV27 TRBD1 CASSPQGAIWKLFF TGTGCCAGCAGTCCCCAGGGGGCTATATGGAAACTGTTTTTT
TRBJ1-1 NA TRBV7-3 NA CASSLMGGNTEAFF TGTGCCAGCAGCTTAATGGGGGGGAACACTGAAGCTTTCTTT
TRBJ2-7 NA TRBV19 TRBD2 CASSNPSGGYEQYF TGTGCCAGTAGTAACCCTAGCGGGGGCTACGAGCAGTACTTC
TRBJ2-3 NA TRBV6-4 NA CASSRQVTDTQYF TGTGCCAGCAGCCGCCAGGTCACAGATACGCAGTATTTT
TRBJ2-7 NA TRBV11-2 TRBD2 CASSIGGSGSKGYEQYF TGTGCCAGCAGTATAGGGGGTAGCGGGAGTAAGGGGTACGAGCAGTACTTC
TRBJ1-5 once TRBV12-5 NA CASGLGEGGNQPQHF TGTGCTAGTGGTTTGGGGGAAGGGGGCAATCAGCCCCAGCATTTT
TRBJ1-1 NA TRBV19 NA CASSIRTAGENTEAFF TGTGCCAGTAGTATACGGACAGCGGGGGAGAACACTGAAGCTTTCTTT
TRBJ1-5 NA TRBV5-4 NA CASSLDLGGTEPQHF TGTGCCAGCAGCTTGGATCTGGGGGGGACGGAACCCCAGCATTTT
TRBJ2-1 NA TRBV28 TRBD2 CASSTLAESSYNEQFF TGTGCCAGCAGTACTCTAGCGGAAAGCTCCTACAATGAGCAGTTCTTC
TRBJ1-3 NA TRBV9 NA CASSAQGFPIYF TGTGCCAGCAGCGCACAGGGTTTTCCCATATATTTT
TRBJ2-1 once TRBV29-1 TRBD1 CSSWTGVHNEQFF TGCAGCTCCTGGACAGGGGTTCACAATGAGCAGTTCTTC
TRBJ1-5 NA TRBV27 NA CASSLGAENQPQHF TGTGCCAGCAGTTTAGGGGCGGAAAATCAGCCCCAGCATTTT
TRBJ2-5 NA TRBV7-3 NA CASSLSKGGLVEETQYF TGTGCCAGCAGCTTAAGCAAAGGCGGACTGGTGGAAGAGACCCAGTACTTC
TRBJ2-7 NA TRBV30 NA CAWSVTGYEQYF TGTGCCTGGAGTGTAACCGGCTACGAGCAGTACTTC
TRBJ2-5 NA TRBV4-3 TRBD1 CASSQDWGTGGVKTQYF TGCGCCAGCAGCCAAGATTGGGGGACAGGGGGCGTGAAGACCCAGTACTTC
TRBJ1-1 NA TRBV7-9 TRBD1 CASSPRTGGPEAFF TGTGCCAGCAGCCCTCGGACAGGGGGCCCTGAAGCTTTCTTT
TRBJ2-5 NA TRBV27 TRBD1 CASSTLDRGGLETQYF TGTGCCAGCAGTACCTTGGACAGGGGCGGCCTAGAGACCCAGTACTTC
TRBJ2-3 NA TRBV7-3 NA CASSSGTRGDTQYF TGTGCCAGCAGCTCCGGGACTCGGGGGGATACGCAGTATTTT
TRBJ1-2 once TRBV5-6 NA CASSFWQGNYGYTF TGTGCCAGCAGCTTTTGGCAGGGAAACTATGGCTACACCTTC
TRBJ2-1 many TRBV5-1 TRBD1 CASSPGTGPYNEQFF TGCGCCAGCAGCCCCGGGACAGGACCCTACAATGAGCAGTTCTTC
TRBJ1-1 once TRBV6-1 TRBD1 CATMDRGAAGTEAFF TGTGCCACCATGGACAGGGGAGCTGCGGGCACTGAAGCTTTCTTT
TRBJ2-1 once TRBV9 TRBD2 CASSVYAGGDNEQFF TGTGCCAGCAGCGTATACGCGGGGGGGGACAATGAGCAGTTCTTC
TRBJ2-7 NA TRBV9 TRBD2 CASSSTGGGSEQYF TGTGCCAGCAGCTCCACCGGGGGAGGGTCCGAGCAGTACTTC
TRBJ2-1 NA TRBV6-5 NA CASMGGSSYNEQFF TGTGCCAGCATGGGGGGAAGCTCCTACAATGAGCAGTTCTTC
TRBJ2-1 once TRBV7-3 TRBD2 CASSLTLAGATNEQFF TGTGCCAGCAGCTTAACCCTAGCGGGAGCAACGAATGAGCAGTTCTTC
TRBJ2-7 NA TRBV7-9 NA CASSIALDEQYF TGTGCCAGCAGCATAGCTCTTGACGAGCAGTACTTC
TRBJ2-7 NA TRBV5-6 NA CASSFGFLVASYEQYF TGTGCCAGCAGCTTTGGCTTTCTAGTTGCATCCTACGAGCAGTACTTC
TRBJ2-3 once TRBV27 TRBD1 CASGYRGFTDTQYF TGTGCCAGCGGTTACAGGGGCTTCACAGATACGCAGTATTTT
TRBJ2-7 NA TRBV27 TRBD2 CASSSGGGLTYEQYF TGTGCCAGCAGTTCGGGCGGGGGTTTAACCTACGAGCAGTACTTC
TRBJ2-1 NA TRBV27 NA CASSFEGLLQFF TGTGCCAGCAGTTTTGAGGGTCTCCTTCAGTTCTTC
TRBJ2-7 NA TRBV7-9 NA CASSYSLDRVKVRQYF TGTGCCAGCAGCTACTCACTGGACAGAGTAAAAGTTAGGCAGTACTTC
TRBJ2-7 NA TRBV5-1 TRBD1 CASSLVGLGQGPYEQYF TGCGCCAGCAGCTTGGTCGGATTGGGACAGGGCCCCTACGAGCAGTACTTC
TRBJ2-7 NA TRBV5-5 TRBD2 CASSLASGTSGRSSYEQYF TGTGCCAGCTCGCTTGCATCCGGGACTAGCGGGAGATCGTCCTACGAGCAGTACTTC
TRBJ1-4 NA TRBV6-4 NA CASRPSDGANEKLFF TGTGCCAGCAGGCCTTCTGACGGAGCTAATGAAAAACTGTTTTTT
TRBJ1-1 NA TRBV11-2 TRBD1 CASSSKDRYAEAFF TGTGCCAGCAGCTCAAAGGACAGGTACGCTGAAGCTTTCTTT
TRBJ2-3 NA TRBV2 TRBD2 CASSDPALAETPDTQYF TGTGCCAGCAGTGACCCTGCCCTAGCGGAGACCCCAGATACGCAGTATTTT
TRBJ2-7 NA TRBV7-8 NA CASSTSGTTNEQYF TGTGCCAGCAGCACATCCGGGACAACCAACGAGCAGTACTTC
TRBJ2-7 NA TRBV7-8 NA CASSQGQGLSSYEQYF TGTGCCAGCAGCCAGGGCCAGGGCCTGAGCTCCTACGAGCAGTACTTC
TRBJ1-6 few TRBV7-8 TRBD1 CASSPTGGLNSPLHF TGTGCCAGCAGCCCGACAGGGGGCCTAAATTCACCCCTCCACTTT
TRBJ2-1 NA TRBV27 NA CASSVSDSYNEQFF TGTGCCAGCAGCGTATCAGACAGCTACAATGAGCAGTTCTTC
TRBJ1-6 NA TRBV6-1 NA CASSEGGAASPLHF TGTGCCAGCAGTGAAGGCGGGGCAGCTTCACCCCTCCACTTT
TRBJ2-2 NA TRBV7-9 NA CASSSLLGRNTGELFF TGTGCCAGCAGCTCCCTTCTAGGGAGGAACACCGGGGAGCTGTTTTTT
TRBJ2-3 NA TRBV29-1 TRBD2 CSVVSGSTDTQYF TGCAGCGTTGTTAGCGGGAGCACAGATACGCAGTATTTT
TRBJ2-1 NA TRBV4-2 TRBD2 CASSQGEGGRANEQFF TGTGCCAGCAGCCAAGGTGAGGGCGGGAGGGCCAATGAGCAGTTCTTC
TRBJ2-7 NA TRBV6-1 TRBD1 CASSGLGQVYEQYF TGTGCCAGCAGTGGCCTGGGACAGGTTTACGAGCAGTACTTC
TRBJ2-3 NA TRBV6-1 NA CASSGREISTDTQYF TGTGCCAGCAGTGGCAGGGAAATAAGCACAGATACGCAGTATTTT
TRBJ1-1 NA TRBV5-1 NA CASSLWGGDTEAFF TGCGCCAGCAGCTTGTGGGGCGGGGACACTGAAGCTTTCTTT